This T cell receptor beta chain was recorded in a study of cytomegalovirus exposure and HLA in healthy donors. This CDR3 is built from 13 residues. CDR1 and CDR2 (germline): MNHNS, SASEGT. The V and J ends lost 7 bases and 4 bases respectively, with 11 bases between them. Amplification used 60 Vbeta primers and 13 Jbeta primers. The assay was immunoSEQ multiplex PCR, and TCRdb's table has in-frame clones only and misses some. In the table there are approximately 110,000 clones, around 62% of which are singletons. Sequencing was carried out using PBMCs. This receptor was taken from a man aged 25-45 years in good health and CMV-seropositive. The chain couples TRBV6-1 to TRBJ2-1; weak D call: TRBD1 (5 bases). DNA of the CDR3: TGTGCCAGCAATTTGGGGCTATACAATGAGCAGTTCTTC. Its protein is CASNLGLYNEQFF.